This TCR beta chain was captured by sequencing in a study of blood T cell repertoires in COVID-19. Authors' analysis steps: For nucleated cells, counts were estimated from reference gene primer amplification. Assay used: immunoSEQ multiplex PCR; TCRdb lists only in-frame clones, some missing. V and J calls and clone size follow that table, whereas D and trimming were derived from the DNA. The table lists around 150,000 clones, about four fifths of them singletons. V shed 4 bases and J 4 bases; nucleotides not matched to a gene: 4. Germline V gene sequence: CDR1 SGDLS, CDR2 YYNGEE. The CDR3 consists of 15 residues. Adults between about 18 and 95 years of age took part from 20 to 25 US areas.

The gene calls are TRBV9 and TRBJ1-3, with 11 bases fitting TRBD1. The specimen was PBMCs or T cells enriched from blood (not recorded which). The sequence was collected from a woman aged 50 to 65 with acute COVID-19. CDR3 bases: TGTGCCAGCAGCCCGGACAGGGGGCTGGGAAACACCATATATTTT. Its translation: CASSPDRGLGNTIYF.